The 27 T cell receptor beta chains below all came from one sample that was sequenced in a study of tumor-infiltrating lymphocytes in primary liver carcinoma. With a constant-region primer, TCR beta cDNA was made from 450 to 650 ng of total RNA. Sequencing libraries for TCR beta derived from three nested multiplex PCR rounds that used slightly modified ARM-PCR. Use of TRBV1-TRBV30 forward primers with a C-beta reverse primer characterized the first two PCR rounds, which lasted about 10 cycles each. TCRdb re-called the multiplex PCR reads with MiXCR, one entry per CDR3 protein. The sample holds tens of thousands of distinct CDR3 sequences, 60% to 80% seen once. Co-extraction of both nucleic acids (RNA and DNA) used about 18-34 mg of unsorted bulk tissue. Sequenced material: liver tumor tissue from sampling region 1. This sample's subset: tumor region T1, superior pole. These TCRs come from a woman between 25 and 40 years old with primary liver carcinoma and hepatitis B virus infection.

Concerning this clonotype: At one boundary the junction diverges from the germline segment, which might be a read error. The chain recombines TRBV28 with TRBJ2-3; tentatively, D is TRBD1 (5 bases). CDR1 MDHEN and CDR2 SYDVKM come from the germline V gene. The CDR3 is 17 amino acids. The CDR3 region is CASSFDSMIWGTGTQYF. DNA for the CDR3: TGTGCCAGCAGTTTTGACAGTATGATTTGGGGCACAGGTACGCAGTATTTT. Based on the CDR3 plus reference TRBV28 and TRBJ2-3, the full variable domain is DVKVTQSSRYLVKRTGEKVFLECVQDMDHENMFWYRQDPGLGLRLIYFSYDVKMKEKGDIPEGYSVSREKKERFSLILESASTNQTSMYLCASSFDSMIWGTGTQYFGPGTRLTVL.

A remark on this clonotype: The junction departs from germline at one end; a sequencing error may be responsible. The chain couples TRBV12-3 or TRBV12-4 to TRBJ2-3, with D tentatively TRBD2 (5 bases). The CDR3 sequence is 15 residues long. CDR3 in amino acids: CASSFPTPSTDTQYF. CDR3 bases: TGTGCCAGCAGTTTTCCCACTCCTAGCACGGATACGCAATATTTT.

This rearrangement joins TRBV4-2 to TRBJ2-7, with D possibly TRBD2 on 6 matching bases. The CDR3 has 17 amino acids. V was trimmed by 1 base and J by 0 bases, leaving 16 bases between them. Germline lookup yields CDR1 LGHNA and CDR2 YNFKEQ. The CDR3 DNA follows: TGTGCCAGCAGCCAAGGTTCTAGCGAATATTACTCCTACGAGCAGTACTTC. Protein: CASSQGSSEYYSYEQYF.

On this clonotype: At one of its ends the junction is not consistent with the germline gene, which may arise from a read error. The chain recombines TRBV6-6 with TRBJ1-5; 12 bases fit TRBD1. The J call may not be correct, given that the DNA end is closer to TRBJ2-3. There are 15 residues in the CDR3. Germline CDR1 and CDR2: MNHNY and SVGAGI (reference sequence). In nucleotides, the CDR3 is TGTGCTAGCAGTTACGGGACAGGGGGCAATCGGCCCCAGTATTTT. Its translation: CASSYGTGGNRPQYF.

This clonotype was counted once. The rearrangement uses TRBV19 and TRBJ2-7; TRBD1 matches at 7 bases. CDR3 length equals 16 residues. Per germline, CDR1 LNHDA and CDR2 SQIVND (reference sequence). The CDR3 region is CPNSKPSGTAIFEQYF. CDR3 DNA sequence: TGTCCCAATAGTAAACCCTCCGGGACAGCGATTTTCGAGCAGTACTTC.

Points on this clonotype: The CDR3 carries no conserved terminal phenylalanine or tryptophan, so it likely arises from a read error. The limits of the CDR3 on the DNA are not certain, so only TCRdb's listed CDR3 is given. The rearrangement joins TRBV4-3 to TRBJ2-2; no DNA check was done on the table's D call, TRBD2. The CDR3 comprises 19 residues, both ends counted. Germline V gives CDR1 LGHNA, CDR2 YSLEER. CDR3 protein: CASSVPAGGPRSNTGELLL.

About this clonotype: The germline gene is not matched at one end of the junction; a read error may be the cause. The chain carries TRBV11-2 and TRBJ2-3; TRBD2 matches 12 bases. Germline assignment: CDR1 SGHAT and CDR2 FQNNGV. The length of the CDR3 is 16 residues. Here the CDR3 DNA reads TGTTCCAGCAGCGCGGGACTAGCGGGTATTGTCGATACACAGTATTTT. The encoded protein is CSSSAGLAGIVDTQYF.

In the case of this clonotype: A much larger clone lies a single base off, so this may be a read error. This chain's CDR3 is CASSLDISEQFF. The CDR3 nucleotides are TGTGCCAGCTCACTCGACATTTCAGAGCAGTTCTTC. V usage is TRBV18 and J usage is TRBJ2-1; D call uncertain. With 4 bases removed from V and 10 bases from J, the gap between germline ends came to 11 bases. This CDR3 region has 12 residues. Germline V gene sequence: CDR1 KGHSH, CDR2 LQKENI.

This clonotype has only one observation. A read error may produce the germline difference seen at one junction end. CDR3 DNA sequence: TGTTCCAGCAGCTTAGATTGGACCTACGAGAAGTACTTC. Translated: CSSSLDWTYEKYF. The chain recombines TRBV11-2 with TRBJ2-7, with unresolved D. The CDR3 is made up of 13 amino acids. Germline CDR1 SGHAT, CDR2 FQNNGV.

As for this clonotype: The CDR3 end shows no conserved phenylalanine or tryptophan, and so a read error is likely. The limits of the CDR3 on the DNA are not certain, so only TCRdb's listed CDR3 is given. The chain is built from TRBV6-6 and TRBJ1-6; the table's D gene call, TRBD1, was not cross checked with the DNA. In germline, CDR1 is MNHNY, CDR2 SVGAGI (reference sequence). The CDR3 is made up of 14 amino acids, end residues included. Here the CDR3 reads CASSYTGMDPTLHY.

Note on this clonotype: At one end, the junction sequence differs from germline, possibly due to a read error. CDR3 protein: CAFSVSGTGQHF. In nucleotides, the CDR3 is TGCGCCTTCAGTGTCTCCGGGACAGGCCAGCATTTT. The chain has TRBV28 and TRBJ1-5, with 8 bases fitting TRBD1. Germline lookup yields CDR1 MDHEN and CDR2 SYDVKM. The CDR3 is made up of 12 amino acids. Filled out from reference TRBV28 and TRBJ1-5, the complete variable domain reads DVKVTQSSRYLVKRTGEKVFLECVQDMDHENMFWYRQDPGLGLRLIYFSYDVKMKEKGDIPEGYSVSREKKERFSLILESASTNQTSMYLCAFSVSGTGQHFGDGTRLSIL.

The rearrangement joins TRBV29-1 to TRBJ2-5, with 8 bases matching TRBD1. The CDR3 is 13 residues long. From germline, CDR1 is SQVTM and CDR2 ANQGSEA. The CDR3 sequence is CSVITWTGETQYF. The CDR3 DNA sequence: TGCAGTGTCATCACTTGGACAGGGGAGACCCAGTACTTC.

This CDR3 reads CAIKGGRSTNEKLFF. DNA of the CDR3: TGTGCCATCAAGGGGGGCAGGAGTACTAATGAAAAACTGTTTTTT. This chain uses TRBV10-3 with TRBJ1-4; D is perhaps TRBD1 (6 bases). Deletions cut 7 bases from V and 2 bases from J, with 14 bases between. The germline V gene encodes CDR1 ENHRY and CDR2 SYGVKD. This CDR3 contains 15 residues.

In the case of this clonotype: The junction departs from the called germline gene at one end, perhaps through a read error. The chain joins TRBV11-2 to TRBJ2-7, with 9 bases that match TRBD2. CDR3 length: 14 amino acids. Germline V gene sequence: CDR1 SGHAT, CDR2 FQNNGV. Here the CDR3 DNA reads TGTGGCAGCAGCCCTATAGCGGGAGTGAAAGAGCAGTACTTC. Amino acid sequence: CGSSPIAGVKEQYF.

With regard to this clonotype: At one of its ends the junction is not consistent with the germline gene, which may arise from a read error. The V gene is TRBV5-4, the J gene TRBJ2-3, with D maybe TRBD1 (5 bases). The CDR3 is 17 amino acids. Germline CDR1 is SGHNT and CDR2 is YYREEE (reference sequence). The CDR3 spells CASSAGGHPPPTDTQYF. The CDR3 bases are TGTGCCAGCAGCGCAGGCGGACACCCTCCACCCACAGATACACAGTATTTT.

This clonotype was seen only once. Since the CDR3 does not end with the conserved phenylalanine or tryptophan, this likely comes from a read error. This chain uses TRBV7-2 with TRBJ1-1; a possible D gene is TRBD1 (5 bases). The CDR3 length is 14 residues. Germline values: CDR1 SGHTA, CDR2 FQGNSA. CDR3 residues: CASSQGRANAEAFY. The CDR3 DNA is TGTGCCAGCAGCCAGGGACGGGCGAACGCTGAAGCTTTCTAT.

V gene TRBV11-3 combines with J gene TRBJ2-1; no firm D call. Between the trimmed V and J ends, which lost 6 bases and 8 bases, there was a span of 23 bases. The CDR3 contains 16 residues. Germline CDR1 is SGHNT and CDR2 is YENEEA. The CDR3 region has the DNA TGTGCCAGCAGTGCAACGGGTTACGGCTTCTTGGATGAGCAGTTCTTC. This codes for CASSATGYGFLDEQFF.

Details on this clonotype: The conserved final phenylalanine or tryptophan is absent from the CDR3, which likely points to a read error. This chain connects TRBV11-1 to TRBJ2-1; tentative D call: TRBD1 (6 bases). CDR3 size: 15 residues. Germline CDR1 and CDR2: SGHAT and FQDESV (reference sequence). Between the trimmed V and J ends, which lost 5 bases and 9 bases, there was a span of 20 bases. CDR3 residues: CASSRRQASFSEQFI. The CDR3 DNA follows: TGTGCCAGCAGCCGGAGACAGGCCTCCTTTAGTGAGCAGTTCATC.

Points on this clonotype: Sequence at one end of the junction differs from germline and may be a read error. The CDR3 spells CATCDAIVTVTQYF. The DNA for the CDR3 is TGTGCCACCTGTGATGCTATCGTTACGGTGACGCAGTATTTT. The chain employs TRBV24-1 and TRBJ2-3, with D hard to call. From germline, CDR1 is KGHDR and CDR2 SFDVKD. The CDR3 consists of 14 residues.

This chain connects TRBV11-3 to TRBJ2-7; 7 bases are a match to TRBD1. This CDR3 spans 15 amino acids. From germline, CDR1 is SGHNT and CDR2 YENEEA. With V trimmed by 11 bases and J by 2 bases, 15 bases remained unmatched. Here the CDR3 reads CACIFGTDTTYEQYF. The CDR3 nucleotides read TGTGCCTGCATCTTCGGGACAGATACAACCTACGAGCAGTACTTC.

The chain recombines TRBV11-2 with TRBJ2-5, with TRBD1 matching over 9 bases. This CDR3 is 15 amino acids long. Germline V gene sequence: CDR1 SGHAT, CDR2 FQNNGV. The V segment lost 2 bases and the J segment 4 bases; nucleotides outside the gene matches: 5. The CDR3 sequence is CASSLRTGEGETQYF. Here the CDR3 DNA reads TGTGCCAGCAGCTTAAGGACAGGGGAAGGAGAGACCCAGTACTTC.

The V and J genes are TRBV5-1 and TRBJ2-7; 7 bases are a match to TRBD2. V dropped 2 bases and J dropped 13; count of bases not matched to a gene: 18. The germline gives CDR1 SGHRS, CDR2 YFSETQ. The CDR3 contains 15 residues. In DNA, the CDR3 is TGCGCCAGCAGCTTCTCTAGCGGTGATGCCTACGGGCAATACTTC. It specifies CASSFSSGDAYGQYF.

Concerning this clonotype itself: An end of the junction does not agree with germline; a read error may underlie this. The rearrangement links TRBV7-2 to TRBJ1-1; possible D gene TRBD1, 5 bases. Germline CDR1 SGHTA, CDR2 FQGNSA. The CDR3 is 13 residues long. CDR3 nucleotide sequence: TGTGCCAGCGGCTTAGTAGTTCAGGGTGAAGTTTTCTTT. Protein sequence: CASGLVVQGEVFF.

Concerning this clonotype: A read error may account for a junction end that differs from germline. The rearrangement joins TRBV6-5 to TRBJ2-2, with TRBD1 matching 7 bases. Germline V gene sequence: CDR1 MNHEY, CDR2 SVGAGI. The CDR3 extends over 15 amino acids. The CDR3 DNA sequence: TGTGCCAGTAGTCCGCTGACAGGGTTCACCGTGGAGCTGTTTTTT. Translated: CASSPLTGFTVELFF.

This clonotype was observed at least ten times. The V gene is TRBV6-5, the J gene TRBJ2-3; D is uncertain. The CDR3 is 13 amino acids. V was trimmed by 4 bases and J by 3 bases, leaving 8 bases between them. The germline V gene encodes CDR1 MNHEY and CDR2 SVGAGI. CDR3 sequence reads: CASSSLGTDTQYF. The CDR3 coding sequence is TGTGCCAGCAGTTCCCTAGGAACAGATACGCAGTATTTT.

Remarks on this clonotype: A read error may produce the germline difference seen at one junction end. The V call is TRBV7-8, the J call TRBJ2-2; 7 bases match TRBD2. CDR1 is SGHVS, CDR2 FQNEAQ, per germline. This CDR3 region has 18 residues. The CDR3 reads CASSSFRLAGEDTRELFF. The DNA for the CDR3 is TGTGCCAGCAGCTCCTTTAGACTAGCAGGAGAGGACACCCGGGAGCTGTTTTTT.

This chain uses TRBV5-6 with TRBJ1-5; 9 nucleotides match TRBD1. After removal of 8 bases from V and 4 bases from J, the junction contained 7 bases not matched to a gene. The germline gives CDR1 SGHDT, CDR2 YYEEEE. The CDR3 runs to 14 residues. CDR3: CASSTGGRNQPQHF. DNA of the CDR3: TGTGCCAGTAGTACAGGGGGCAGGAATCAGCCCCAGCATTTT.